The present T cell receptor (beta chain) was sequenced within a study of blood T cell repertoires in COVID-19. Study information: Samples representing acute and convalescent COVID-19 were sourced from the United States, Italy and Spain.

This CDR3 is 13 amino acids long. The germline gives CDR1 SGHDN, CDR2 FVKESK. Trimming removed 1 base at V and 4 bases at J, with 6 bases between. As processed by the authors: Nucleated cell number was recorded as an estimate derived from reference gene primer amplification. Sequencing was performed with immunoSEQ multiplex PCR; in TCRdb, only in-frame clones are kept and a portion is missing. V and J calls and clone size follow that table, whereas D and trimming were derived from the DNA. This repertoire shows 70,000 to 80,000 clones, roughly 82% found once; its top ten account for approximately 15%.

The chain is built from TRBV14 and TRBJ2-3; maybe TRBD2 (5 bases). Sequencing was carried out using peripheral blood. The clonotype was recovered from an elderly woman with acute or convalescent COVID-19. CDR3 nucleotides: TGTGCCAGCAGCCAAGTACTAGCAGATACGCAGTATTTT. Translation gives CASSQVLADTQYF.